The clone carrying this T cell receptor beta chain appeared once. A far more abundant clone sits one base away, making this likely a read error. In the source study's methods: Reference gene primer amplification gave nucleated cell count estimates. Profiled with immunoSEQ multiplex PCR; TCRdb holds only in-frame clones, not every one. V, J and clone size reflect that table, while D and trimming were determined from the DNA. This sample carries 200,000 to 300,000 clones, about 83% of them seen once, and the ten largest clones take 5.5%. The data were taken from a study of blood T cell repertoires in COVID-19. On the study more broadly: T cells, B-cell-depleted T cells, or PBMCs provided the cDNA or gDNA that served as material.

CDR1 is SGHTS and CDR2 is YDEGEE in the germline V gene. The CDR3 has 14 amino acids. Trimming at V came to 0 bases and at J to 2 bases, leaving 0 bases not matched to a gene. The sequence came from a human donor in a cohort sampled during active COVID-19. The sequenced material came from peripheral blood. The gene calls are TRBV5-8 and TRBJ2-7, with 9 nucleotides matching TRBD1. CDR3 residues: CASSLGQGAYEQYF. CDR3 bases: TGTGCCAGCAGCTTGGGACAGGGGGCCTACGAGCAGTACTTC.